This is a list of T cell receptor beta chains from one sample in a study of shared clonotypes between healthy human individuals. Sequencing was performed with immunoSEQ multiplex PCR; in TCRdb, only in-frame clones are kept and a portion is missing. Of about 820,000 clones detected, about 91% appear once; the ten largest clones hold more than 20%. Material: naive CD8+ T cells sorted from blood. The receptors here all came from a man younger than 40 in good health. CDR3s include the opening cysteine and the closing phenylalanine or tryptophan. A D gene is named only where the DNA matches it firmly. Size values are once, few and many counts, or a class for expanded clones, and some rows have none.

cdr3_nt: TGTGCCAGCAGCTTAGGGCAGGACCTCTACGAGCAGTACTTC
cdr3_aa: CASSLGQDLYEQYF
d_call: NA
v_call: TRBV7-9
j_call: TRBJ2-7
clone_size: few

cdr3_nt: TGTGCCAGCAGCCTCAACCCGGGACGCGGGAGGGCCTCCTACGAGCAGTACTTC
cdr3_aa: CASSLNPGRGRASYEQYF
d_call: TRBD2
v_call: TRBV11-2
j_call: TRBJ2-7
clone_size: NA

cdr3_nt: TGCAGCGTTGTACAAGCTTCCTACAATGAGCAGTTCTTC
cdr3_aa: CSVVQASYNEQFF
d_call: NA
v_call: TRBV29-1
j_call: TRBJ2-1
clone_size: NA

cdr3_nt: TGTGCCAGCAGTTTATTGGGCGCGGGCTCGAACCCCAATGAGCAGTTCTTC
cdr3_aa: CASSLLGAGSNPNEQFF
d_call: NA
v_call: TRBV28
j_call: TRBJ2-1
clone_size: NA

cdr3_nt: TGTGCCAGTAGTATAATGGAGGATCAGCCCCAGCATTTT
cdr3_aa: CASSIMEDQPQHF
d_call: NA
v_call: TRBV19
j_call: TRBJ1-5
clone_size: NA

cdr3_nt: TGTGCCAGCAGCCAGGTGGGGACAGGTTACGAGCAGTACTTC
cdr3_aa: CASSQVGTGYEQYF
d_call: TRBD1
v_call: TRBV27
j_call: TRBJ2-7
clone_size: NA

cdr3_nt: TGTGCCAGCAGCTTAGGCGGACTTAGCTACACCGGGGAGCTGTTTTTT
cdr3_aa: CASSLGGLSYTGELFF
d_call: NA
v_call: TRBV11-2
j_call: TRBJ2-2
clone_size: NA

cdr3_nt: TGTGCCAGCTCACCACCGACGGGACAGCCGTCCGGTGGCTACACCTTC
cdr3_aa: CASSPPTGQPSGGYTF
d_call: TRBD1
v_call: TRBV18
j_call: TRBJ1-2
clone_size: NA

cdr3_nt: TGTGCCAGCAGTATCCTCCCCAGGGTGGACACAGATACGCAGTATTTT
cdr3_aa: CASSILPRVDTDTQYF
d_call: NA
v_call: TRBV27
j_call: TRBJ2-3
clone_size: NA

cdr3_nt: TGTGCCAGCAGCGCTGGGGGCGGCAATCAGCCCCAGCATTTT
cdr3_aa: CASSAGGGNQPQHF
d_call: NA
v_call: TRBV7-9
j_call: TRBJ1-5
clone_size: once

cdr3_nt: TGCAGTCCTCGACCGGAAGATACGCAGTATTTT
cdr3_aa: CSPRPEDTQYF
d_call: NA
v_call: TRBV20-1
j_call: TRBJ2-3
clone_size: NA

cdr3_nt: TGTGCCAGCAGACTGATAAAGGAGGTCCGTCTTACTGAAGCTTTCTTT
cdr3_aa: CASRLIKEVRLTEAFF
d_call: NA
v_call: TRBV28
j_call: TRBJ1-1
clone_size: NA

cdr3_nt: TGTGCTAGTGGTTTGACGGGACTAGCGGGAGGTAATGAGCAGTTCTTC
cdr3_aa: CASGLTGLAGGNEQFF
d_call: TRBD2
v_call: TRBV12-5
j_call: TRBJ2-1
clone_size: once

cdr3_nt: TGTGCCAGCAGCTTAGTAGCGGGAGGCAACTACGAGCAGTACTTC
cdr3_aa: CASSLVAGGNYEQYF
d_call: TRBD2
v_call: TRBV7-2
j_call: TRBJ2-7
clone_size: few

cdr3_nt: TGTGCCAGCAGCTTAGGACGGAACACCGGGGAGCTGTTTTTT
cdr3_aa: CASSLGRNTGELFF
d_call: NA
v_call: TRBV7-9
j_call: TRBJ2-2
clone_size: NA

cdr3_nt: TGTGCCAGCAGCCAGGGGACCTACGAGCAGTACTTC
cdr3_aa: CASSQGTYEQYF
d_call: NA
v_call: TRBV7-8
j_call: TRBJ2-7
clone_size: NA

cdr3_nt: TGCAGCGTTGAAACACAATCGACAGGGAAAAATTATGGCTACACCTTC
cdr3_aa: CSVETQSTGKNYGYTF
d_call: TRBD1
v_call: TRBV29-1
j_call: TRBJ1-2
clone_size: NA

cdr3_nt: TGTGCCAGCAGTCTATCGACAGGGGTTCTGGAGACCCAGTACTTC
cdr3_aa: CASSLSTGVLETQYF
d_call: TRBD1
v_call: TRBV28
j_call: TRBJ2-5
clone_size: NA

cdr3_nt: TGTGCCAGCAGCTTGGGTCCCTACAGGGGGACCAGGGCTACCAATGAGCAGTTCTTC
cdr3_aa: CASSLGPYRGTRATNEQFF
d_call: TRBD1
v_call: TRBV5-8
j_call: TRBJ2-1
clone_size: NA

cdr3_nt: TGTGCCAGCAGCCGGGACTCCAGCTACGAGCAGTACTTC
cdr3_aa: CASSRDSSYEQYF
d_call: NA
v_call: TRBV7-9
j_call: TRBJ2-7
clone_size: NA

cdr3_nt: TGTGCCACCAGACAGGATCCCTACGAGCAGTACTTC
cdr3_aa: CATRQDPYEQYF
d_call: NA
v_call: TRBV15
j_call: TRBJ2-7
clone_size: NA

cdr3_nt: TGCGCCAGCAGCCAAAAAGAACTAGCGGGAGATAGGAATGAGCAGTTCTTC
cdr3_aa: CASSQKELAGDRNEQFF
d_call: TRBD2
v_call: TRBV4-1
j_call: TRBJ2-1
clone_size: NA

cdr3_nt: TGTGCCAGCAGCGCAAGACGGACTAATGGCTACACCTTC
cdr3_aa: CASSARRTNGYTF
d_call: NA
v_call: TRBV9
j_call: TRBJ1-2
clone_size: NA

cdr3_nt: TGTGCCATCAGTGAGATCCGGGGTGAGGGGTCTGGAAACACCATATATTTT
cdr3_aa: CAISEIRGEGSGNTIYF
d_call: NA
v_call: TRBV10-3
j_call: TRBJ1-3
clone_size: NA

cdr3_nt: TGTGCCAGTAGTTTTGGGACAAGCAACTCCGGGGAGCTGTTTTTT
cdr3_aa: CASSFGTSNSGELFF
d_call: NA
v_call: TRBV19
j_call: TRBJ2-2
clone_size: NA

cdr3_nt: TGCGCCAGCAGAATCGACCAGGGGGCGGGTAACACTGAAGCTTTCTTT
cdr3_aa: CASRIDQGAGNTEAFF
d_call: TRBD1
v_call: TRBV4-1
j_call: TRBJ1-1
clone_size: NA

cdr3_nt: TGTGCCAGCAGCTTGGTCCAGGGAGGGATGTTTGGCGAGCAGTACTTC
cdr3_aa: CASSLVQGGMFGEQYF
d_call: TRBD2
v_call: TRBV5-4
j_call: TRBJ2-7
clone_size: once

cdr3_nt: TGTGCCAGCAGTCCCGAGCGGCTAGCGGGAGGGCCCAACGACAATGAGCAGTTCTTC
cdr3_aa: CASSPERLAGGPNDNEQFF
d_call: TRBD2
v_call: TRBV27
j_call: TRBJ2-1
clone_size: NA

cdr3_nt: TGTGCCAGCAGCTTAATAGCGGGAGCGTTCAATGAGCAGTTCTTC
cdr3_aa: CASSLIAGAFNEQFF
d_call: TRBD2
v_call: TRBV7-9
j_call: TRBJ2-1
clone_size: NA

cdr3_nt: TGCAGCGTTGAAGAACGTCGGCAGGGGGGGACCTACGAGCAGTACTTC
cdr3_aa: CSVEERRQGGTYEQYF
d_call: NA
v_call: TRBV29-1
j_call: TRBJ2-7
clone_size: NA

cdr3_nt: TGCGCCAGCAGCTTGGTAGGGGGCGCTAGCCGCGAGCAGTACTTC
cdr3_aa: CASSLVGGASREQYF
d_call: TRBD1
v_call: TRBV5-1
j_call: TRBJ2-7
clone_size: NA

cdr3_nt: TGTGCCAGCAGTTCCCTTCTAGCGGGATCCTACGAGCAGTACTTC
cdr3_aa: CASSSLLAGSYEQYF
d_call: TRBD2
v_call: TRBV27
j_call: TRBJ2-7
clone_size: NA

cdr3_nt: TGTGCCAGCAGCCCCTCGGTAGCTGCCGGCTCCTACGAGCAGTACTTC
cdr3_aa: CASSPSVAAGSYEQYF
d_call: NA
v_call: TRBV7-6
j_call: TRBJ2-7
clone_size: NA

cdr3_nt: TGTGCTAGCAGCTTAACCCCCCTGGCGGGGGAGCAGTACTTC
cdr3_aa: CASSLTPLAGEQYF
d_call: NA
v_call: TRBV7-7
j_call: TRBJ2-7
clone_size: NA

cdr3_nt: TGCGCCAGCAGCTTGGATATCGGAGGACAAGAGACCCAGTACTTC
cdr3_aa: CASSLDIGGQETQYF
d_call: NA
v_call: TRBV5-1
j_call: TRBJ2-5
clone_size: NA

cdr3_nt: TGTGCCAGCAGCTTAGCCGCCGGGACTAGCGGGAGTTTCTCCTACAATGAGCAGTTCTTC
cdr3_aa: CASSLAAGTSGSFSYNEQFF
d_call: TRBD2
v_call: TRBV11-3
j_call: TRBJ2-1
clone_size: NA

cdr3_nt: TGTGCCAGTTTAGGGGGAACCGGGGAGCTGTTTTTT
cdr3_aa: CASLGGTGELFF
d_call: NA
v_call: TRBV11-2
j_call: TRBJ2-2
clone_size: NA

cdr3_nt: TGTGCCAGCAGCTCCGCGCTTCTCCTAACTAGCGGGATGGCAGATACGCAGTATTTT
cdr3_aa: CASSSALLLTSGMADTQYF
d_call: TRBD2
v_call: TRBV7-9
j_call: TRBJ2-3
clone_size: NA

cdr3_nt: TGTGCCAGCAGTTTGGTGAAGGTGAGCTATCAGCCCCAGCATTTT
cdr3_aa: CASSLVKVSYQPQHF
d_call: NA
v_call: TRBV28
j_call: TRBJ1-5
clone_size: NA

cdr3_nt: TGTGCCAGCAGCTGGAGTAATGAGCAGTTCTTC
cdr3_aa: CASSWSNEQFF
d_call: NA
v_call: TRBV5-4
j_call: TRBJ2-1
clone_size: NA

cdr3_nt: TGTGCCAGCAGCCAAAGATTTGGGGGCCGGGACACAAACACTGAAGCTTTCTTT
cdr3_aa: CASSQRFGGRDTNTEAFF
d_call: NA
v_call: TRBV14
j_call: TRBJ1-1
clone_size: NA

cdr3_nt: TGTGCCAGCAGCTTAGCCGGCGACGCGAACACCGGGGAGCTGTTTTTT
cdr3_aa: CASSLAGDANTGELFF
d_call: NA
v_call: TRBV11-3
j_call: TRBJ2-2
clone_size: once

cdr3_nt: TGTGCCAGCAGTGTATCAGGGAGCAATCAGCCCCAGCATTTT
cdr3_aa: CASSVSGSNQPQHF
d_call: NA
v_call: TRBV27
j_call: TRBJ1-5
clone_size: NA

cdr3_nt: TGTGCCAGCAGCTTAGACAAGTACAATGAGCAGTTCTTC
cdr3_aa: CASSLDKYNEQFF
d_call: NA
v_call: TRBV7-3
j_call: TRBJ2-1
clone_size: NA

cdr3_nt: TGTGCCAGCAGCTTCGACAGTTACAATGAGCAGTTCTTC
cdr3_aa: CASSFDSYNEQFF
d_call: NA
v_call: TRBV5-5
j_call: TRBJ2-1
clone_size: NA

cdr3_nt: TGTGCCAGCAGCACCTTTAGTAATAGCGAGCAGTACTTC
cdr3_aa: CASSTFSNSEQYF
d_call: NA
v_call: TRBV11-2
j_call: TRBJ2-7
clone_size: NA

cdr3_nt: TGCGCCAGCAGCCATGCGGGAGGGCCTGTCTACGAGCAGTACTTC
cdr3_aa: CASSHAGGPVYEQYF
d_call: TRBD2
v_call: TRBV5-1
j_call: TRBJ2-7
clone_size: NA

cdr3_nt: TGTGCCAGCAGTGATCGAACCTACTCCTACAATGAGCAGTTCTTC
cdr3_aa: CASSDRTYSYNEQFF
d_call: NA
v_call: TRBV6-1
j_call: TRBJ2-1
clone_size: NA

cdr3_nt: TGTGCCAGTAGTATCGGTAGCGAGCAGTACTTC
cdr3_aa: CASSIGSEQYF
d_call: NA
v_call: TRBV19
j_call: TRBJ2-7
clone_size: NA

cdr3_nt: TGCAGCGTTGAAATGGGCAGGTCTAACTATGGCTACACCTTC
cdr3_aa: CSVEMGRSNYGYTF
d_call: NA
v_call: TRBV29-1
j_call: TRBJ1-2
clone_size: NA

cdr3_nt: TGTGCCAGCAGCTTTATCACCTACGAGCAGTACTTC
cdr3_aa: CASSFITYEQYF
d_call: NA
v_call: TRBV7-9
j_call: TRBJ2-7
clone_size: NA

cdr3_nt: TGTGCCAGCAGCGTAGAACAGATCGGCTACGAGCAGTACTTC
cdr3_aa: CASSVEQIGYEQYF
d_call: NA
v_call: TRBV9
j_call: TRBJ2-7
clone_size: NA

cdr3_nt: TGTGCCAGCAGTACCCCTGGGGGCGCCTATGGCTACACCTTC
cdr3_aa: CASSTPGGAYGYTF
d_call: NA
v_call: TRBV28
j_call: TRBJ1-2
clone_size: NA

cdr3_nt: TGCGCCAGCAGCCAAGACCCCCCGGGGACAGGACCTCACTCCTACAATGAGCAGTTCTTC
cdr3_aa: CASSQDPPGTGPHSYNEQFF
d_call: TRBD1
v_call: TRBV4-1
j_call: TRBJ2-1
clone_size: once

cdr3_nt: TGTGCCAGCAGCCAAGGGTCTAATGAAAAACTGTTTTTT
cdr3_aa: CASSQGSNEKLFF
d_call: NA
v_call: TRBV14
j_call: TRBJ1-4
clone_size: NA

cdr3_nt: TGTGCCACCAGCAGATCCGGACAGGGGTTTGCTATGAATGAGCAGTTCTTC
cdr3_aa: CATSRSGQGFAMNEQFF
d_call: TRBD1
v_call: TRBV15
j_call: TRBJ2-1
clone_size: NA

cdr3_nt: TGTGCCAGCAGTTTCCCCACCAACACTGAAGCTTTCTTT
cdr3_aa: CASSFPTNTEAFF
d_call: NA
v_call: TRBV28
j_call: TRBJ1-1
clone_size: NA